The 9 T cell receptor beta chains presented below share a single source sample, sequenced in a study of cytomegalovirus exposure and HLA in healthy donors. 13 Jbeta primers and 60 Vbeta primers were used for the PCR. Libraries were prepared by immunoSEQ multiplex PCR; TCRdb keeps only in-frame clonotypes and omits some of them. This sample has approximately 110,000 clones, with 74% found just once. The sequenced sample consisted of PBMCs. The receptor set was obtained from a man aged 45-65 years in good health and CMV-seropositive.

The genes are TRBV2 and TRBJ2-5, with TRBD2 matching over 10 bases. The end of the DNA fits TRBJ2-7 better, so the J call may be wrong. Germline assignment: CDR1 SNHLY and CDR2 FYNNEI. This CDR3 comprises 14 residues. CDR3 amino acids: CASRILAGPYEQYF. The CDR3 DNA reads as TGTGCCAGCAGAATACTAGCGGGGCCCTACGAGCAGTACTTC.

This chain links TRBV7-9 with TRBJ2-7; D gene uncertain. Germline V gene sequence: CDR1 SEHNR, CDR2 FQNEAQ (reference sequence). The CDR3 runs 13 residues. V lost 1 base and J 2 bases, leaving 6 bases between the germline ends. In DNA, the CDR3 is TGTGCCAGCAGCTTAGACAGAGCCTACGAGCAGTACTTC. Protein sequence: CASSLDRAYEQYF.

Only a few counts were recorded for this clone. The chain couples TRBV18 to TRBJ2-1, with TRBD2 as a possible D gene (5 bases). The germline V gene encodes CDR1 KGHSH and CDR2 LQKENI. The CDR3 loop spans 14 amino acids. The germline V and J ends were trimmed by 8 bases and 5 bases, with 16 bases remaining between them. The CDR3 is CASLPLSGDNEQFF. In nucleotides, the CDR3 is TGTGCCAGCCTACCTTTGAGCGGAGACAATGAGCAGTTCTTC.

Only a few counts were recorded for this clone. The CDR3 protein is CASSPGLGGGYEQYF. The CDR3 DNA is TGTGCCAGCTCACCAGGGTTGGGGGGAGGCTACGAGCAGTACTTC. J is TRBJ2-7 and V is TRBV18; D might be TRBD2 (6 bases). Trimming took off 2 bases at V and 3 bases at J, with 14 bases between the two ends. The CDR3 contains 15 residues. The germline V gene encodes CDR1 KGHSH and CDR2 LQKENI. Drawing the rest from reference TRBV18 and TRBJ2-7, the complete variable domain is NAGVMQNPRHLVRRRGQEARLRCSPMKGHSHVYWYRQLPEEGLKFMVYLQKENIIDESGMPKERFSAEFPKEGPSILRIQQVVRGDSAAYFCASSPGLGGGYEQYFGPGTRLTVT.

This clone was seen a handful of times. The chain carries TRBV5-6 and TRBJ1-4; tentative D call: TRBD1 (5 bases). The CDR3 runs 13 residues. Germline CDR1 is SGHDT and CDR2 is YYEEEE. V lost 0 bases, J lost 11 bases, and 11 bases lay in between. CDR3 region: CASSLVDSGKLFF. CDR3 bases: TGTGCCAGCAGCTTGGTAGATTCAGGGAAACTGTTTTTT.

The CDR3, as DNA: TGTGCCAGCAGGCCCAGCCAGGGAACTCAAGAGACCCAGTACTTC. Its translation: CASRPSQGTQETQYF. The chain joins TRBV2 to TRBJ2-5; TRBD1 is a possible D gene (5 bases). Germline CDR1 SNHLY, CDR2 FYNNEI. The CDR3 totals 15 residues. Trimming pared 6 bases from V and 2 bases from J, leaving 16 bases between.

This clone was picked up a small number of times. The J gene is TRBJ2-1, the V gene TRBV5-4, with TRBD2 matching over 14 bases. Germline values: CDR1 SGHNT, CDR2 YYREEE (reference sequence). The junction had 2 bases not matched to a gene; V was cut back by 0 bases and J by 3 bases. The CDR3 loop spans 17 amino acids. CDR3 in amino acids: CASSLGLAGGDYNEQFF. DNA of the CDR3: TGTGCCAGCAGCTTGGGACTAGCGGGGGGGGACTACAATGAGCAGTTCTTC. Complete variable domain (other parts from reference TRBV5-4 and TRBJ2-1): ETGVTQSPTHLIKTRGQQVTLRCSSQSGHNTVSWYQQALGQGPQFIFQYYREEENGRGNFPPRFSGLQFPNYSSELNVNALELDDSALYLCASSLGLAGGDYNEQFFGPGTRLTVL.

The rearrangement uses TRBV6-1 and TRBJ1-5, with 11 bases aligning to TRBD1. The junction had 12 bases not matched to a gene; V was cut back by 3 bases and J by 11 bases. The CDR3 totals 16 residues. From germline, CDR1 is MNHNS and CDR2 SASEGT. The CDR3 here is CASSEKGQGVSRAQHF. CDR3 DNA: TGTGCCAGCAGTGAGAAGGGACAGGGGGTATCGAGGGCCCAGCATTTT.

In this sample, this clone turned up once. V is TRBV5-1 and J is TRBJ1-4, with D possibly matching TRBD1 (5 bases). The V end lost 4 bases, the J end lost 0 bases, and 10 bases lay between the germline ends. The germline CDR1 and CDR2 sequences are SGHRS and YFSETQ. The CDR3 consists of 15 residues. The CDR3 nucleotides are TGCGCCAGCAGCGCAGACAGTGCAACTAATGAAAAACTGTTTTTT. Its protein is CASSADSATNEKLFF.